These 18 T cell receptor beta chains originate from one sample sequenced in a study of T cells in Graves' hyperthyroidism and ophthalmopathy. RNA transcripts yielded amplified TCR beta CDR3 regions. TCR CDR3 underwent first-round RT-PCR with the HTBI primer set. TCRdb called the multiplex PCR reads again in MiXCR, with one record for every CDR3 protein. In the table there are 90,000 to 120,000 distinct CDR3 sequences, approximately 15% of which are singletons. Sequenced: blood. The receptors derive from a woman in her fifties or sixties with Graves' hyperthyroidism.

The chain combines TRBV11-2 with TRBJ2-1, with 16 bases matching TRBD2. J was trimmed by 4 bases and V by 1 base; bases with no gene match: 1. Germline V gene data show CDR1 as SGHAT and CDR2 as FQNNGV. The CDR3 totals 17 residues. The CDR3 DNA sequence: TGTGCCAGCAGCTTAGCGGGACTAGCGGGAGGGTACAATGAGCAGTTCTTC. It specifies CASSLAGLAGGYNEQFF.

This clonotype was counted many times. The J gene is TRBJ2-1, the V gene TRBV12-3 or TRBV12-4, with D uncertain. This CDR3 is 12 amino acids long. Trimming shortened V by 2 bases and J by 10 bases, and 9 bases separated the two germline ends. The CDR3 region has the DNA TGTGCCAGCAGTTTAATTTCCATGGAGCAGTTCTTC. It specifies CASSLISMEQFF.

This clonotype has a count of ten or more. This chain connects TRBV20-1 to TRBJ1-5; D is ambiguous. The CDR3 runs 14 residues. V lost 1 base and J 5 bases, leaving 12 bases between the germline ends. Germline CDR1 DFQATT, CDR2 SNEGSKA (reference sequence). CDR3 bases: TGCAGTGCTAGAGTTGACGGAATGGATCAGCCCCAGCATTTT. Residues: CSARVDGMDQPQHF.

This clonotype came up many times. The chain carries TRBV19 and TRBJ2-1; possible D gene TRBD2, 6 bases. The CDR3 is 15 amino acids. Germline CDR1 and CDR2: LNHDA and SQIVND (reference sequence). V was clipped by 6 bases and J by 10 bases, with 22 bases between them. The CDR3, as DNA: TGTGCCAGTAGCCGCCAACTAGCAACCCCCATAGAGCAGTTCTTC. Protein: CASSRQLATPIEQFF.

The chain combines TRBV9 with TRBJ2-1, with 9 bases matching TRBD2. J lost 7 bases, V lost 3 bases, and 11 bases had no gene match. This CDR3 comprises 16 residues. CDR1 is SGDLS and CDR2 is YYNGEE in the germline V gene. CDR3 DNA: TGTGCCAGCAGCGAGAGGGGCGGTAGCGGGAGAAATGAGCAGTTCTTC. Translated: CASSERGGSGRNEQFF.

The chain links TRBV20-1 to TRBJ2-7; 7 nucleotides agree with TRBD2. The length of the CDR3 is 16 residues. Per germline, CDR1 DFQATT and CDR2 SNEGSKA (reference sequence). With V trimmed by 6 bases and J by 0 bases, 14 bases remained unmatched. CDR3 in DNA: TGCAGTGCGACCGGACTAGACGGCCCAACCTCCTACGAGCAGTACGTC. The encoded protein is CSATGLDGPTSYEQYV.

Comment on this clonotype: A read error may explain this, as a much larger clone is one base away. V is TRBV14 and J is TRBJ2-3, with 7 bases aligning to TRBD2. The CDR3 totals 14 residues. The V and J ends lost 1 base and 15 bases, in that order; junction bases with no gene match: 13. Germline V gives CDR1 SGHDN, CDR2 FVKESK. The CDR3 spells CASSQVTLAGRHYF. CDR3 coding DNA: TGTGCCAGCAGCCAAGTCACCTTAGCGGGTCGGCATTATTTT.

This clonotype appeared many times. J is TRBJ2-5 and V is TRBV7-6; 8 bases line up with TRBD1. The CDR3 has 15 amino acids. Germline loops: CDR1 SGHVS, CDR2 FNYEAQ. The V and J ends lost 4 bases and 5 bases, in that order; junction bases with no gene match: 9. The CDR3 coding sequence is TGTGCCAGCAGCTCAACAGGGGGTTTAGGGGAGACCCAGTACTTC. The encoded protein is CASSSTGGLGETQYF.

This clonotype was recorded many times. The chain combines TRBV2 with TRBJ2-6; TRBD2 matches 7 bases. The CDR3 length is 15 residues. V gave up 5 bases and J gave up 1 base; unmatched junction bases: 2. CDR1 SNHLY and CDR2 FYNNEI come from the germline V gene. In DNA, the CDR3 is TGTGCCAGCAGTAGACTAGCTTCTGGGGCCAACGTCCTGACTTTC. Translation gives CASSRLASGANVLTF. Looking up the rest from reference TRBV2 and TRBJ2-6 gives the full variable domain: EPEVTQTPSHQVTQMGQEVILRCVPISNHLYFYWYRQILGQKVEFLVSFYNNEISEKSEIFDDQFSVERPDGSNFTLKIRSTKLEDSAMYFCASSRLASGANVLTFGAGSRLTVL.

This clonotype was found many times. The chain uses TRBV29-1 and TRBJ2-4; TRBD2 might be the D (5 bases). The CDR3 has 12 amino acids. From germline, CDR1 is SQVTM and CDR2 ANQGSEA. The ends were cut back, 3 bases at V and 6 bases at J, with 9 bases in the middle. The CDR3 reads CSVEDAGNIQYF. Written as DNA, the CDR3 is TGCAGCGTTGAGGACGCGGGAAACATTCAGTACTTC.

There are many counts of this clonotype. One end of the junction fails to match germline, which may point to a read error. The CDR3: CASSFFQGTNTQYF. DNA of the CDR3: TGCGCCAGCAGCTTCTTCCAGGGCACAAATACGCAGTATTTT. This rearrangement joins TRBV5-1 to TRBJ2-3; a weak D match, TRBD1 (5 bases). The CDR3 has 14 residues. Germline CDR1 is SGHRS and CDR2 is YFSETQ.

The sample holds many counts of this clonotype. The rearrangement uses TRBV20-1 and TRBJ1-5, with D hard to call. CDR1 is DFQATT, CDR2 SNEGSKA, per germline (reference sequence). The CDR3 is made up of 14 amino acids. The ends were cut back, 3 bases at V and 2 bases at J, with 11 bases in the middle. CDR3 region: CSASRREGNQPQHF. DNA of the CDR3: TGCAGTGCTAGTCGGAGGGAAGGCAATCAGCCCCAGCATTTT.

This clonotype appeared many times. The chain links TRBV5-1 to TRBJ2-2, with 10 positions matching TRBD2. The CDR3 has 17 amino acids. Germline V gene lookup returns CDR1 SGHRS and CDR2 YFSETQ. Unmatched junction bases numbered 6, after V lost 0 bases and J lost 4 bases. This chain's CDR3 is CASSLVASGSSTGELFF. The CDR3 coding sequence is TGCGCCAGCAGCTTGGTGGCTAGCGGGAGTAGCACCGGGGAGCTGTTTTTT.

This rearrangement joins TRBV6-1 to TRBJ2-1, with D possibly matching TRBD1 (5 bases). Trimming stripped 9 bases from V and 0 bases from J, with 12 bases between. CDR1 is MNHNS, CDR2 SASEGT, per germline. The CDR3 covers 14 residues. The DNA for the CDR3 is TGTGCCAGTTCGACAGCGAGCTCCTACAATGAGCAGTTCTTC. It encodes CASSTASSYNEQFF.

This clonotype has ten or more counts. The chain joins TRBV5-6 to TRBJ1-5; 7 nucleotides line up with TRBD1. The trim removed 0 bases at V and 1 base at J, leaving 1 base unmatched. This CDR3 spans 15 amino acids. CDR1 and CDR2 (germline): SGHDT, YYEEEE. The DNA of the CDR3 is TGTGCCAGCAGCTTGGGCAGGGGGAGCAATCAGCCCCAGCATTTT. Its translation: CASSLGRGSNQPQHF.

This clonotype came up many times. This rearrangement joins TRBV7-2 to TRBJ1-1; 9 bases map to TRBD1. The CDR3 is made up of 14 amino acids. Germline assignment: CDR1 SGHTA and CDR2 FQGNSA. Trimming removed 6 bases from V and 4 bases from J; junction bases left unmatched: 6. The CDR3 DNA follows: TGTGCCAGCAGTCCCGGGACAGGGCCCACTGAAGCTTTCTTT. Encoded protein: CASSPGTGPTEAFF.

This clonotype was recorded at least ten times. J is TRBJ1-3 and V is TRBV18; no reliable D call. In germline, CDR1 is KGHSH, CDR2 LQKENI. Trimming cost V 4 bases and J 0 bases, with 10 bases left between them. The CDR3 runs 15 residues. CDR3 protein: CASSLLGGSGNTIYF. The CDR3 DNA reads TGTGCCAGCTCACTTCTCGGCGGCTCTGGAAACACCATATATTTT.

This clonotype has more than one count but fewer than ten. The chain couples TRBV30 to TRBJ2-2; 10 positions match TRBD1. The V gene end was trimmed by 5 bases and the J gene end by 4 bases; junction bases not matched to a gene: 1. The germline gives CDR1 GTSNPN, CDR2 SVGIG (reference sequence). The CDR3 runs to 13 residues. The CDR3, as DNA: TGTGCCTGGCGGACAGGGGGCACCGGGGAGCTGTTTTTT. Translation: CAWRTGGTGELFF.